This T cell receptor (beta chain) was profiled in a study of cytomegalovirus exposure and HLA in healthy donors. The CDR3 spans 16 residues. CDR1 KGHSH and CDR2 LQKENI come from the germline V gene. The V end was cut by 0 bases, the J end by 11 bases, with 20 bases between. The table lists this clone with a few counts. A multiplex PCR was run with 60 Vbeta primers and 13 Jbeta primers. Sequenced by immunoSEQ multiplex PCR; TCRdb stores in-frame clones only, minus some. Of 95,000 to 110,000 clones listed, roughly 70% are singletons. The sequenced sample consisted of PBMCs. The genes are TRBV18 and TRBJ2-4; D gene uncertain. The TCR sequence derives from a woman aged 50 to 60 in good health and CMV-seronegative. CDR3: CASSPPSQASRTLQYF. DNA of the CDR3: TGTGCCAGCTCACCACCGTCGCAAGCAAGCCGTACGCTTCAGTACTTC.